This T cell receptor beta chain was retrieved from a study of CD8 T cells in Susac syndrome. The TEMRA cells underwent FACS enrichment, while the CD8+ and CD4+ T cells underwent negative isolation. V was pared by 0 bases and J by 5 bases, with 2 bases of the junction left unmatched. The germline CDR1 and CDR2 sequences are SGHNT and YYREEE (reference sequence). This CDR3 contains 13 residues. RNA, at roughly 0.45 to 1 ug, was reverse transcribed with random hexamers. By means of immunoSEQ multiplex PCR, TCR beta CDR3 spanning 54 Vbeta and 13 Jbeta underwent amplification. TCRdb recomputed calls from the immunoSEQ multiplex PCR reads with MiXCR, one row per CDR3 protein. The sample yields 400,000 or so distinct CDR3 sequences, around 85% seen once.

The chain carries TRBV5-4 and TRBJ2-7; TRBD2 matches at 7 bases. The source material was CD8+ T cells from PBMCs. This TCR came from a human donor with multiple sclerosis. The DNA for the CDR3 is TGTGCCAGCAGCTTGGTGGGAGGGGACGAGCAGTACTTC. This sequence encodes CASSLVGGDEQYF.